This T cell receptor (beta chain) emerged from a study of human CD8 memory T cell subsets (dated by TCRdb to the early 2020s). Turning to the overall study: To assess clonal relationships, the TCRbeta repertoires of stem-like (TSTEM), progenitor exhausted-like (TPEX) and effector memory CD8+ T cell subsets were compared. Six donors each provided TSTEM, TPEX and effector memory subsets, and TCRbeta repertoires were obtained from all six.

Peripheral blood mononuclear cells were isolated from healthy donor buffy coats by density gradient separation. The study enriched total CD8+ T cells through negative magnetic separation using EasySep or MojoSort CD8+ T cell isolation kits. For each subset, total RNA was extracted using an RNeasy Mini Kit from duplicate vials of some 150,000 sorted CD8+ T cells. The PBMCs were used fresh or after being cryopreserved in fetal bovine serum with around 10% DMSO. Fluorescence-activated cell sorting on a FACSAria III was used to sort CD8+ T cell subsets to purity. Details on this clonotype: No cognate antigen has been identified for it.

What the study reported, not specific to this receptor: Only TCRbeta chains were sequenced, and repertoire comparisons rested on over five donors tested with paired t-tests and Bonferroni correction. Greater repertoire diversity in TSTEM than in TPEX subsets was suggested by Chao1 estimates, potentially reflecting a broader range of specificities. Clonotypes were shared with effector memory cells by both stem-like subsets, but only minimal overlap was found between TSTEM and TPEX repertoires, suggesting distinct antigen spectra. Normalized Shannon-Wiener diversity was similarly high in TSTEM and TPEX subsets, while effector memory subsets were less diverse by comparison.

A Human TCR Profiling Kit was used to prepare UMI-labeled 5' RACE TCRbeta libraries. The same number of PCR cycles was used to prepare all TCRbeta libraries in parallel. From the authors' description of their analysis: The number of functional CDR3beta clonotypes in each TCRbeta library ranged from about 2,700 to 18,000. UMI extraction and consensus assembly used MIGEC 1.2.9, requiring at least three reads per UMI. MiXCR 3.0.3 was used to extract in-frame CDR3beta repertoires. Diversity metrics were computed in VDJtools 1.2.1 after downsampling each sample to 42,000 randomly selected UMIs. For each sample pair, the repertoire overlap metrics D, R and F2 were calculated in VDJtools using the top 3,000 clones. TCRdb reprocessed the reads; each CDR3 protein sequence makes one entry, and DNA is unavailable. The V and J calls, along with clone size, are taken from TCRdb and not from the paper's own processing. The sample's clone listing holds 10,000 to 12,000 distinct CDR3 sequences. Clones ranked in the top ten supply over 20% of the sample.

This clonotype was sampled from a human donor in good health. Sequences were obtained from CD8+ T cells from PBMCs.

The encoded CDR3 is CASRRSLEQYF. Rearrangement joined TRBV28 to TRBJ2-7. Reading the germline V gene gives CDR1 MDHEN and CDR2 SYDVKM. From its cysteine to its phenylalanine, the CDR3 spans 11 amino acids. Only the protein sequence is given.